The sequence of this TCR beta chain was determined in a study of cytomegalovirus exposure and HLA in healthy donors. Study results and caveats: Three CMV-associated chains were confirmed in vitro to be specific for CMV antigens.

This clone appeared a few times. Its antigen is not identified. The junction shows a germline mismatch at one end, possibly a read error. In the PCR, 60 Vbeta and 13 Jbeta primers were used. Using immunoSEQ multiplex PCR, the repertoire was profiled, and TCRdb retains in-frame clones only, with some absent. The repertoire holds about 200,000 clones, with approximately 78% as singletons. Healthy donors of bone marrow made up the group. The receptor's source is a woman between 50 and 59 years old in good health and CMV-seropositive. The sequenced sample was PBMCs.

CDR3 amino acids: CASSWEGQAGNSQYF. CDR3 bases: TGTGCCAGCAGCTGGGAGGGACAGGCCGGAAACAGTCAGTACTTC. The chain employs TRBV5-6 and TRBJ2-4; maybe TRBD1 (8 bases). Germline V lookup: CDR1 SGHDT, CDR2 YYEEEE. The CDR3 loop spans 15 amino acids.